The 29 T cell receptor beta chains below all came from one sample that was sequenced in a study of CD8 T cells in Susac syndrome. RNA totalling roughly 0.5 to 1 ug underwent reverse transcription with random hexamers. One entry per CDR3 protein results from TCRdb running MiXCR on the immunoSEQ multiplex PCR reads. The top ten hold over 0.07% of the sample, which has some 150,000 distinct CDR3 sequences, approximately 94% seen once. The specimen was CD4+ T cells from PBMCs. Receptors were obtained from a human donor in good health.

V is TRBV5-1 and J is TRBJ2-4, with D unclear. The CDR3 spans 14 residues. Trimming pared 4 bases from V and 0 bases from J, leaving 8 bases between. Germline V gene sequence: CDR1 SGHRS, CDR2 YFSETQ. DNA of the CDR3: TGCGCCAGCAGCCCGTCGCTAGCCAAAAACATTCAGTACTTC. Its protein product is CASSPSLAKNIQYF.

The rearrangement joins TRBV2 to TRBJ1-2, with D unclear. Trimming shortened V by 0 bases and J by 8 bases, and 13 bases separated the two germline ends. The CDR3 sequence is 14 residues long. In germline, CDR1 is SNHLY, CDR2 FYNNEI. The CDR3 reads CASSEAGRLGGYTF. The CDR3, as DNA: TGTGCCAGCAGTGAAGCTGGCCGCCTGGGGGGCTACACCTTC.

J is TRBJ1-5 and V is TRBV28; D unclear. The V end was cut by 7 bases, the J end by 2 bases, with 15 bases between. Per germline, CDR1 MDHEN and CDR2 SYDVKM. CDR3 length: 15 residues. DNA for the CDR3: TGTGCCAGCAAAGGGATGTGGGGTGGCAATCAGCCCCAGCATTTT. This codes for CASKGMWGGNQPQHF.

CDR3 sequence reads: CASSQGYRVGGYTF. In DNA form, the CDR3 reads TGTGCCAGCAGCCAAGGCTACAGGGTAGGTGGCTACACCTTC. The chain carries TRBV3-1 and TRBJ1-2; perhaps TRBD1 as D (6 bases). Trimming pared 1 base from V and 7 bases from J, leaving 13 bases between. Germline assignment: CDR1 LGHDT and CDR2 YNNKEL (reference sequence). This CDR3 has 14 residues.

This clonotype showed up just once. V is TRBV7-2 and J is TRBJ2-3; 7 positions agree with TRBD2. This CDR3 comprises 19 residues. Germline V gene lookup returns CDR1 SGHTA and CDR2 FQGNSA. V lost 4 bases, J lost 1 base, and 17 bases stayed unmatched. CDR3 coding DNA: TGTGCCAGCAGCTCCCACGGGCGGGAGAGGTGGTGGGGCACAGATACGCAGTATTTT. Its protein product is CASSSHGRERWWGTDTQYF.

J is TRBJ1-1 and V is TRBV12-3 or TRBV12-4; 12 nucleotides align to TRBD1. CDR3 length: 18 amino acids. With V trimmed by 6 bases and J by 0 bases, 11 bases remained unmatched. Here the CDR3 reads CASRIRDRGLLMNTEAFF. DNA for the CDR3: TGTGCCAGCAGAATCCGGGACAGGGGGCTTCTTATGAACACTGAAGCTTTCTTT.

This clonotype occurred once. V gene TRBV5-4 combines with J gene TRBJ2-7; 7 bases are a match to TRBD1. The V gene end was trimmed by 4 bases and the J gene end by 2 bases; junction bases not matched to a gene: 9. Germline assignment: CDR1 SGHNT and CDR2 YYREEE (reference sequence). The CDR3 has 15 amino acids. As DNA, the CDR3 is TGTGCCAGCAGCCGACCGGGACAGCGAACCTACGAGCAGTACTTC. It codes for CASSRPGQRTYEQYF. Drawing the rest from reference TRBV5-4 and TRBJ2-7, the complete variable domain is ETGVTQSPTHLIKTRGQQVTLRCSSQSGHNTVSWYQQALGQGPQFIFQYYREEENGRGNFPPRFSGLQFPNYSSELNVNALELDDSALYLCASSRPGQRTYEQYFGPGTRLTVT.

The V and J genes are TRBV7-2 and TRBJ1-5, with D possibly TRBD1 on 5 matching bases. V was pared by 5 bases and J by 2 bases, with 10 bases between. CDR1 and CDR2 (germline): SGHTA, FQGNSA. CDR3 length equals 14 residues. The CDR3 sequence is CASSRDAGNQPQHF. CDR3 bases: TGTGCCAGCAGCCGGGACGCAGGCAATCAGCCCCAGCATTTT.

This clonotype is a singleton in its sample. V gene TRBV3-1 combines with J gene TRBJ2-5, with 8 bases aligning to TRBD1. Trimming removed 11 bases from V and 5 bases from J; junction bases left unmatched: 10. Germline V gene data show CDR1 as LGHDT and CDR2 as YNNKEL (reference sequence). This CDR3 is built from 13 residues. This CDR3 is CAFGQGHLETQYF. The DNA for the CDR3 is TGTGCCTTCGGACAGGGACACCTGGAGACCCAGTACTTC.

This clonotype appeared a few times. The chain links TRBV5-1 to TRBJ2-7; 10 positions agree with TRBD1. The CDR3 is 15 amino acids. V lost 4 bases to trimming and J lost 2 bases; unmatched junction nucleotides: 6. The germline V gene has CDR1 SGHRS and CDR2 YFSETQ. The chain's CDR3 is CASSTRQGATYEQYF. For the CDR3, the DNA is TGCGCCAGCAGCACACGACAGGGGGCCACCTACGAGCAGTACTTC.

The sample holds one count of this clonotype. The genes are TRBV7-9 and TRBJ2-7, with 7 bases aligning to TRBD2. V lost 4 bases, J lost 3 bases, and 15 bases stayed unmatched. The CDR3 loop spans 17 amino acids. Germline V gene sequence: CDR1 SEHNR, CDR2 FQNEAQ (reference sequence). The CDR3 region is CASSSPSRRAGVYEQYF. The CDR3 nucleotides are TGTGCCAGCAGCTCACCTTCCAGGCGGGCGGGAGTCTACGAGCAGTACTTC.

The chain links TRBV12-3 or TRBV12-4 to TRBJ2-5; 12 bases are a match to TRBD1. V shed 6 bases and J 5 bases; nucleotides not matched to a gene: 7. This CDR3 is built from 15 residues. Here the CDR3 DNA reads TGTGCCAGCAGGTCCGGGACAGGGGGCGTTGAGACCCAGTACTTC. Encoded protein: CASRSGTGGVETQYF.

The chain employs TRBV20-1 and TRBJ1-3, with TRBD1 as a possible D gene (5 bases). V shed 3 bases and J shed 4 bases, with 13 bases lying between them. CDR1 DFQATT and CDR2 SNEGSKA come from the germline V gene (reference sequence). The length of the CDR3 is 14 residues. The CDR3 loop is CSASAGVAGNTIYF. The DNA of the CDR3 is TGCAGTGCTAGTGCGGGGGTCGCCGGAAACACCATATATTTT.

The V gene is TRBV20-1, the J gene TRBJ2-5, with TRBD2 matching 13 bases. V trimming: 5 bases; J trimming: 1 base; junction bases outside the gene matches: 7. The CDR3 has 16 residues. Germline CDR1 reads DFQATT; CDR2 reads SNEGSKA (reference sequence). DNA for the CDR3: TGCAGTGCTTATCGACTAGCGGGAGGCCTCCAAGAGACCCAGTACTTC. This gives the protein CSAYRLAGGLQETQYF.

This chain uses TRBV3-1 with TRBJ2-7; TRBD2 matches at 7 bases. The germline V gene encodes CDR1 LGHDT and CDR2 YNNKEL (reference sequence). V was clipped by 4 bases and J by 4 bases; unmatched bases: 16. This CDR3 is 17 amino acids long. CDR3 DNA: TGTGCCAGCAGCCCCCCCTCTTCCGGGGGGAGAGAGTACGAGCAGTACTTC. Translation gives CASSPPSSGGREYEQYF.

CDR3 DNA sequence: TGTGCCAGCATCGACCTTGAACGGACTGAAGCTTTCTTT. Translated, it gives CASIDLERTEAFF. The gene calls are TRBV5-4 and TRBJ1-1; D gene unclear. The CDR3 is 13 residues long. CDR1 is SGHNT, CDR2 YYREEE, per germline (reference sequence). Deletions cut 6 bases from V and 5 bases from J, with 14 bases between.

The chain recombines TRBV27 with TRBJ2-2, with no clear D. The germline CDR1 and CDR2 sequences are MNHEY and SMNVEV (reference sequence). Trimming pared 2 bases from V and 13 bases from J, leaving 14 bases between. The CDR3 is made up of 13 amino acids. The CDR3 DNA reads TGTGCCAGCAGTTTACAGTGGCCCGGTTTGCTGTTTTTT. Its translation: CASSLQWPGLLFF.

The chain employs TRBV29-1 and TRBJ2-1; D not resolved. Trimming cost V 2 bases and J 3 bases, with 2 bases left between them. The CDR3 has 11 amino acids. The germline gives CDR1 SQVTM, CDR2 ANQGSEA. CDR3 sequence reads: CSVEFYNEQFF. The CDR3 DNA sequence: TGCAGCGTTGAATTCTACAATGAGCAGTTCTTC.

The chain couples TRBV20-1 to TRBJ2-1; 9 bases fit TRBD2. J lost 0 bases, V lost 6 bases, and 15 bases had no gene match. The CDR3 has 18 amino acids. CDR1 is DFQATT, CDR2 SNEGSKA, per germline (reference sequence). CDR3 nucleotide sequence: TGCAGTGCAATAAGGATTAGCGGGAGCCTCCGCTCCTACAATGAGCAGTTCTTC. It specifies CSAIRISGSLRSYNEQFF.

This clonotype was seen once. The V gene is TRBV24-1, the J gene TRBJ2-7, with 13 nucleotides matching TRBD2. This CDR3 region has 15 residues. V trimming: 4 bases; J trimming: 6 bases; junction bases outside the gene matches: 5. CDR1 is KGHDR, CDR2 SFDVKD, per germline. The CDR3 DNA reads TGTGCCACCAGTGAAACGACTAGCGGGAGGTCCGAGCAGTACTTC. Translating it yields CATSETTSGRSEQYF.

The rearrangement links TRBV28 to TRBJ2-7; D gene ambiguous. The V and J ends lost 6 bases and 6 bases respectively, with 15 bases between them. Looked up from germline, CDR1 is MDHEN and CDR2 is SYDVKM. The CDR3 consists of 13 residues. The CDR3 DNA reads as TGTGCCAGCAGCCCCCCCGGCAGGTCCGAGCAGTACTTC. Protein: CASSPPGRSEQYF.

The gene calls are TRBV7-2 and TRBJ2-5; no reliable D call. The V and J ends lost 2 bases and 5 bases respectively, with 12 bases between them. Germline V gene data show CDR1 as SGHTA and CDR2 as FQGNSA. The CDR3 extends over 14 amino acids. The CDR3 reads CASSLMLMGETQYF. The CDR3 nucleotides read TGTGCCAGCAGCTTAATGCTAATGGGCGAGACCCAGTACTTC.

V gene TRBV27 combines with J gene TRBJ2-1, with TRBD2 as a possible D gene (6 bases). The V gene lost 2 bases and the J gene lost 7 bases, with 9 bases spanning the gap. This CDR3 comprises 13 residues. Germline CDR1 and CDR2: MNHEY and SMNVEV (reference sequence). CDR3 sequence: CASSLTAGNEQFF. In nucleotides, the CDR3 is TGTGCCAGCAGTTTAACTGCGGGGAATGAGCAGTTCTTC.

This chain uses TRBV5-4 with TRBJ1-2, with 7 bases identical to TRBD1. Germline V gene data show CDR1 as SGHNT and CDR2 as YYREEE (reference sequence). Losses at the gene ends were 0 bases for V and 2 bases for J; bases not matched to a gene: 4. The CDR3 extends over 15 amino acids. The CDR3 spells CASSLEGARNYGYTF. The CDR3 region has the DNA TGTGCCAGCAGCTTGGAGGGGGCGAGGAACTATGGCTACACCTTC.

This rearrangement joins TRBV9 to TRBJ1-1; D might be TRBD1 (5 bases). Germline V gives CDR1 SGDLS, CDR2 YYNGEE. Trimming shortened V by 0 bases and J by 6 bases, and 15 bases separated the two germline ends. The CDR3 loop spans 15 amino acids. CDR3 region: CASSVVSLLGPEAFF. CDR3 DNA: TGTGCCAGCAGCGTAGTTTCGTTACTGGGGCCTGAAGCTTTCTTT.

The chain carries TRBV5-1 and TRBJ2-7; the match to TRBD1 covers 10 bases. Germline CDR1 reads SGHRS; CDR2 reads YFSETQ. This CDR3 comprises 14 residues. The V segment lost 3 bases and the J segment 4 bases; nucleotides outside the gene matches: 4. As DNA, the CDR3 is TGCGCCAGCAGCTGGAGGGGACAGGGGTACGAGCAGTACTTC. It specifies CASSWRGQGYEQYF.

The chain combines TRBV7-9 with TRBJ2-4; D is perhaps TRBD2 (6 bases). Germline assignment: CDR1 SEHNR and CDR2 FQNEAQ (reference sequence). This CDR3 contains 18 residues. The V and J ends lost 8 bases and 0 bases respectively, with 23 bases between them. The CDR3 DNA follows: TGTGCCAGCTCACTAGGCTTATTCGGGAGTAGAGCCAAAAACATTCAGTACTTC. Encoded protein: CASSLGLFGSRAKNIQYF.

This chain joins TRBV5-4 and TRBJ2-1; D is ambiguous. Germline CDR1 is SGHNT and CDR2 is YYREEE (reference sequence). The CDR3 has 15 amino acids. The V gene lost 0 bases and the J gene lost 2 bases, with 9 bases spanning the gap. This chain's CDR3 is CASSLGGITYNEQFF. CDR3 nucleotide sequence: TGTGCCAGCAGCTTGGGGGGAATAACCTACAATGAGCAGTTCTTC.

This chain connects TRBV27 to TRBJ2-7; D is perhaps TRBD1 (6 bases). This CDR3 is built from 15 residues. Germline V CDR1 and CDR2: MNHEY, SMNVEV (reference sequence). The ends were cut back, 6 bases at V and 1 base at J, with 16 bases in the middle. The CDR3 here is CASRPTRGRSYEQYF. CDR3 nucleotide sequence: TGTGCCAGCAGACCTACCAGGGGCCGGTCCTACGAGCAGTACTTC.